This T cell receptor (beta chain) was sequenced in a study of OX40 agonist ivuxolimab in advanced cancers. Across the whole study: The dose-escalation group included hepatocellular carcinoma, melanoma, renal cell carcinoma and head and neck cancer. Study findings and constraints: Expanded peripheral T cells had an undetermined antigen specificity.

Clones were sequenced by immunoSEQ multiplex PCR, and TCRdb holds only the in-frame ones, with some missing. The sample holds about 69,000 clones, 89% seen once. CDR1 LGHNA and CDR2 YNFKEQ come from the germline V gene. Trimming took 0 bases from V and 1 from J; bases not matched to a gene: 9. The CDR3 has 17 amino acids. This clone was observed a single time. What it binds is not known. The same CDR3 arises from other DNA sequences in this sample as well. V gene TRBV4-2 combines with J gene TRBJ2-7; 7 bases map to TRBD2. The TCR was taken from an adult with an advanced solid tumor such as melanoma, head and neck, liver or kidney cancer. Sequences were derived from CD4+ or CD8+ T cells sorted from blood, sampled in a trial of the OX40 agonist ivuxolimab. This CDR3 reads CASSQEVGGSSSYEQYF. CDR3 nucleotides: TGTGCCAGCAGCCAAGAGGTCGGCGGGAGTAGTTCCTACGAGCAGTACTTC.